The 31 T cell receptor beta chains reported below all come from one sample, sequenced in a study of T cell changes during pregnancy in multiple sclerosis. Some clones are missing from TCRdb's copy, which holds only in-frame ones; the method was immunoSEQ multiplex PCR. This table has 35,000 to 40,000 clones, 92% appearing once. The specimen comprised CD4+ T cells from peripheral blood mononuclear cells, sampled in the third trimester of pregnancy. The source is a female donor with multiple sclerosis, enrolled in a pregnancy study.

The V call is TRBV2, the J call TRBJ2-7; 8 nucleotides match TRBD1. The V gene end was trimmed by 6 bases and the J gene end by 7 bases; junction bases not matched to a gene: 8. The germline gives CDR1 SNHLY, CDR2 FYNNEI. The CDR3 extends over 13 amino acids. CDR3 region: CASRPSRGREQYF. CDR3 nucleotides: TGTGCCAGCAGACCTAGCAGGGGGCGAGAGCAGTACTTC.

J is TRBJ1-3 and V is TRBV2, with D tentatively TRBD1 (5 bases). Germline CDR1 SNHLY, CDR2 FYNNEI. There are 15 residues in the CDR3. V was clipped by 6 bases and J by 2 bases, with 14 bases between them. The CDR3 DNA is TGTGCCAGCAGAGGGACTCCTAGGCCTGGAAACACCATATATTTT. Translating it yields CASRGTPRPGNTIYF.

The chain is built from TRBV5-6 and TRBJ2-3; maybe TRBD1 (6 bases). This CDR3 comprises 16 residues. Per germline, CDR1 SGHDT and CDR2 YYEEEE. The V end was cut by 4 bases, the J end by 0 bases, with 15 bases between. The CDR3 loop reads CASSKLRTVSTDTQYF. CDR3 bases: TGTGCCAGCAGCAAGCTTAGGACAGTTAGCACAGATACGCAGTATTTT.

The chain carries TRBV5-4 and TRBJ2-5; 8 bases agree with TRBD2. The junction had 8 bases not matched to a gene; V was cut back by 4 bases and J by 3 bases. Germline V lookup: CDR1 SGHNT, CDR2 YYREEE (reference sequence). This CDR3 contains 15 residues. DNA of the CDR3: TGTGCCAGCAGCCCCCGGGAGGGCCGAAAAGAGACCCAGTACTTC. Translating gives CASSPREGRKETQYF.

The chain joins TRBV5-5 to TRBJ2-1, with 9 bases fitting TRBD2. V trimming: 4 bases; J trimming: 6 bases; junction bases outside the gene matches: 8. This CDR3 is 15 amino acids long. CDR1 is SGHKS and CDR2 is YYEKEE in the germline V gene (reference sequence). The CDR3 region is CASSPPGGRANEQFF. DNA for the CDR3: TGTGCCAGCAGCCCCCCGGGCGGGAGGGCCAATGAGCAGTTCTTC.

The chain combines TRBV10-1 with TRBJ2-7; D is perhaps TRBD1 (6 bases). The CDR3 length is 11 residues. The germline CDR1 and CDR2 sequences are WNHNN and SYGVQD (reference sequence). V was trimmed by 11 bases and J by 4 bases, leaving 12 bases between them. The CDR3 nucleotides are TGCGCCGAAACACAGGGTTACGAGCAGTACTTC. Translation: CAETQGYEQYF.

The J gene is TRBJ2-2, the V gene TRBV29-1; 7 bases are a match to TRBD1. Trimming at V came to 7 bases and at J to 6 bases, leaving 8 bases not matched to a gene. The CDR3 contains 13 residues. Germline V CDR1 and CDR2: SQVTM, ANQGSEA. The CDR3 is CSGGTALPGELFF. CDR3 nucleotide sequence: TGCAGCGGAGGGACAGCCCTCCCCGGGGAGCTGTTTTTT.

The chain carries TRBV19 and TRBJ1-2, with 9 bases that match TRBD1. Trimming removed 5 bases from V and 0 bases from J; junction bases left unmatched: 7. From germline, CDR1 is LNHDA and CDR2 SQIVND (reference sequence). The CDR3 contains 16 residues. The CDR3 region is CASSFDRGKANYGYTF. CDR3 in DNA: TGTGCCAGTAGTTTTGACAGGGGGAAAGCTAACTATGGCTACACCTTC. Variable domain in full (rest from reference TRBV19 and TRBJ1-2): DGGITQSPKYLFRKEGQNVTLSCEQNLNHDAMYWYRQDPGQGLRLIYYSQIVNDFQKGDIAEGYSVSREKKESFPLTVTSAQKNPTAFYLCASSFDRGKANYGYTFGSGTRLTVV.

CDR3 DNA sequence: TGTGCCAGCAGCCGCGACAGCTCTGGAAACACCATATATTTT. This gives the protein CASSRDSSGNTIYF. V and J are TRBV7-9 and TRBJ1-3; weak D call: TRBD1 (5 bases). The CDR3 length is 14 residues. The germline V gene encodes CDR1 SEHNR and CDR2 FQNEAQ (reference sequence). V shed 5 bases and J shed 0 bases, with 8 bases lying between them.

The rearrangement uses TRBV11-2 and TRBJ2-1, with 12 bases lining up with TRBD2. Germline V gene lookup returns CDR1 SGHAT and CDR2 FQNNGV. V lost 4 bases to trimming and J lost 6 bases; unmatched junction nucleotides: 7. The CDR3 runs 16 residues. This chain's CDR3 is CASSSRLTSGSNEQFF. In nucleotides, the CDR3 is TGTGCCAGCAGCTCGCGCCTGACTAGCGGGAGCAATGAGCAGTTCTTC.

V and J are TRBV7-2 and TRBJ2-2; 8 nucleotides match TRBD1. Germline loops: CDR1 SGHTA, CDR2 FQGNSA. The CDR3 is 15 residues long. After removal of 5 bases from V and 2 bases from J, the junction contained 4 bases not matched to a gene. The CDR3 DNA reads as TGTGCCAGCAGCGTTCAGGGGGCTAACACCGGGGAGCTGTTTTTT. It codes for CASSVQGANTGELFF.

The gene calls are TRBV11-2 and TRBJ2-7, with D possibly being TRBD2 (6 bases). V shed 0 bases and J shed 2 bases, with 11 bases lying between them. Germline lookup yields CDR1 SGHAT and CDR2 FQNNGV. This CDR3 region has 15 residues. The CDR3 sequence: CASSLERDFPYEQYF. As DNA, the CDR3 is TGTGCCAGCAGCTTAGAGCGGGACTTCCCCTACGAGCAGTACTTC.

The chain is built from TRBV4-3 and TRBJ2-7; 7 bases are a match to TRBD1. This CDR3 region has 12 residues. V shed 5 bases and J 8 bases; nucleotides not matched to a gene: 6. Germline V CDR1 and CDR2: LGHNA, YSLEER. The CDR3 loop is CASSGDSKKQYF. In nucleotides, the CDR3 is TGCGCCAGCAGCGGGGACAGTAAGAAGCAGTACTTC.

V is TRBV18 and J is TRBJ2-7; a weak D match, TRBD2 (6 bases). CDR3 size: 16 residues. The V end was cut by 2 bases, the J end by 0 bases, with 14 bases between. Per germline, CDR1 KGHSH and CDR2 LQKENI. CDR3 coding DNA: TGTGCCAGCTCACCAAGATCAGCGGGCAGCTCCTACGAGCAGTACTTC. This sequence encodes CASSPRSAGSSYEQYF.

This clone occurred once. The chain employs TRBV25-1 and TRBJ2-3, with 7 positions matching TRBD2. Germline-derived CDR1 and CDR2 are MGHDK and SYGVNS. V gave up 7 bases and J gave up 2 bases; unmatched junction bases: 9. The CDR3 covers 15 residues. CDR3 sequence (DNA): TGTGCCAGCACCAAGGCGGGGGTGTTCACAGATACGCAGTATTTT. Protein: CASTKAGVFTDTQYF. The variable domain in full, with the rest retrieved from reference TRBV25-1 and TRBJ2-3, is EADIYQTPRYLVIGTGKKITLECSQTMGHDKMYWYQQDPGMELHLIHYSYGVNSTEKGDLSSESTVSRIRTEHFPLTLESARPSHTSQYLCASTKAGVFTDTQYFGPGTRLTVL.

The CDR3 nucleotides are TGTGCCAGCAGCCCACGGGACTTTATAGAGACCCAGTACTTC. Protein sequence: CASSPRDFIETQYF. The chain joins TRBV7-2 to TRBJ2-5; D possibly corresponds to TRBD2 (6 bases). Germline lookup yields CDR1 SGHTA and CDR2 FQGNSA. The CDR3 has 14 amino acids. V lost 5 bases and J lost 4, with 14 bases in between.

The chain links TRBV18 to TRBJ2-1; TRBD2 aligns across 11 bases. Unmatched junction bases numbered 7, after V lost 8 bases and J lost 4 bases. The germline gives CDR1 KGHSH, CDR2 LQKENI. The CDR3 runs to 15 residues. As DNA, the CDR3 is TGTGCCAGCCCACTACTAGCGGGAGAGTACAATGAGCAGTTCTTC. This encodes CASPLLAGEYNEQFF.

V and J are TRBV10-3 and TRBJ2-1, with D possibly being TRBD2 (5 bases). Looked up from germline, CDR1 is ENHRY and CDR2 is SYGVKD. The CDR3 covers 11 residues. The V end lost 3 bases, the J end lost 14 bases, and 11 bases lay between the germline ends. The CDR3 sequence is CAISDEGVEFF. In DNA, the CDR3 is TGTGCCATCAGTGATGAGGGAGTAGAGTTCTTC.

This rearrangement joins TRBV5-1 to TRBJ1-1; D call uncertain. CDR3 size: 14 residues. Germline V gene data show CDR1 as SGHRS and CDR2 as YFSETQ. Deletions cut 0 bases from V and 1 base from J, with 7 bases between. The CDR3 protein is CASSLDTRNTEAFF. The CDR3 region has the DNA TGCGCCAGCAGCTTGGATACACGGAACACTGAAGCTTTCTTT.

J is TRBJ1-2 and V is TRBV5-6, with TRBD1 as a possible D gene (5 bases). Germline V gene sequence: CDR1 SGHDT, CDR2 YYEEEE. The V end was cut by 4 bases, the J end by 5 bases, with 18 bases between. The CDR3 is 15 residues long. The CDR3 reads CASSTLTAQVYGYTF. DNA for the CDR3: TGTGCCAGCAGCACTTTGACAGCTCAAGTTTATGGCTACACCTTC.

V gene TRBV18 combines with J gene TRBJ2-3, with D tentatively TRBD2 (6 bases). Germline loops: CDR1 KGHSH, CDR2 LQKENI. Trimming removed 6 bases from V and 5 bases from J, with 15 bases in between. This CDR3 is 14 amino acids long. The CDR3 DNA is TGTGCCAGCTCCCTTACTAGCATTCAAGATACGCAGTATTTT. Residues: CASSLTSIQDTQYF.

The gene calls are TRBV2 and TRBJ2-7; TRBD2 matches at 7 bases. V lost 8 bases, J lost 5 bases, and 12 bases stayed unmatched. Per germline, CDR1 SNHLY and CDR2 FYNNEI. The CDR3 spans 14 residues. CDR3 DNA: TGTGCCAGCTCCCCCCGGGGGGTTAACCACGAGCAGTACTTC. Protein product: CASSPRGVNHEQYF.

The rearrangement uses TRBV6-6 and TRBJ2-1, with D tentatively TRBD2 (5 bases). CDR1 is MNHNY and CDR2 is SVGAGI in the germline V gene (reference sequence). V dropped 0 bases and J dropped 4 bases, with 7 bases sitting between them. The CDR3 covers 14 residues. CDR3 protein: CASSYSDFYNEQFF. CDR3 DNA: TGTGCCAGCAGTTACTCGGACTTTTACAATGAGCAGTTCTTC.

The rearrangement joins TRBV7-2 to TRBJ2-7; 7 bases map to TRBD2. This CDR3 contains 15 residues. Germline loops: CDR1 SGHTA, CDR2 FQGNSA. Trimming at V came to 3 bases and at J to 2 bases, leaving 7 bases not matched to a gene. In nucleotides, the CDR3 is TGTGCCAGCAGCTTGAGCTTTAGCGGGCCCTACGAGCAGTACTTC. Translated: CASSLSFSGPYEQYF.

CDR3 in amino acids: CASSVDNQRATEAFF. For the CDR3, the DNA is TGTGCCAGCAGCGTAGATAATCAGAGGGCGACTGAAGCTTTCTTT. The V call is TRBV9, the J call TRBJ1-1; no firm D call. Germline CDR1 is SGDLS and CDR2 is YYNGEE. V dropped 0 bases and J dropped 5 bases, with 14 bases sitting between them. The length of the CDR3 is 15 residues. Full variable domain (rest looked up from reference TRBV9 and TRBJ1-1): DSGVTQTPKHLITATGQRVTLRCSPRSGDLSVYWYQQSLDQGLQFLIQYYNGEERAKGNILERFSAQQFPDLHSELNLSSLELGDSALYFCASSVDNQRATEAFFGQGTRLTVV.

V and J are TRBV6-5 and TRBJ2-1; 10 bases agree with TRBD1. This CDR3 is 15 amino acids long. CDR1 and CDR2 (germline): MNHEY, SVGAGI. Germline trimming cut 2 bases from V and 6 bases from J; bases unmatched to any gene: 4. This CDR3 reads CASSYRRTGGNEQFF. CDR3 nucleotide sequence: TGTGCCAGCAGTTACCGTAGGACAGGGGGCAATGAGCAGTTCTTC.

The V gene is TRBV4-3, the J gene TRBJ2-1; weak D call: TRBD2 (6 bases). The V and J ends lost 0 bases and 8 bases respectively, with 8 bases between them. Germline CDR1 LGHNA, CDR2 YSLEER. The CDR3 covers 13 residues. The chain's CDR3 is CASSQDGGDEQFF. The CDR3 bases are TGCGCCAGCAGCCAAGATGGAGGGGATGAGCAGTTCTTC.

The V and J genes are TRBV27 and TRBJ1-1; no reliable D call. Trimming removed 6 bases at V and 1 base at J, with 12 bases between. CDR1 MNHEY and CDR2 SMNVEV come from the germline V gene (reference sequence). This CDR3 region has 14 residues. CDR3 sequence reads: CASSPRRTNTEAFF. In nucleotides, the CDR3 is TGTGCCAGCAGCCCGAGGAGGACGAACACTGAAGCTTTCTTT.

The chain has TRBV9 and TRBJ2-2; 13 bases match TRBD2. After removal of 4 bases from V and 5 bases from J, the junction contained 11 bases not matched to a gene. The CDR3 totals 18 residues. CDR1 SGDLS and CDR2 YYNGEE come from the germline V gene. The CDR3 nucleotides are TGTGCCAGCAGCTCTCGGACTAGCGGGAGCGTGGGGACCGGGGAGCTGTTTTTT. This encodes CASSSRTSGSVGTGELFF.

This clone has just one count. The rearrangement joins TRBV5-6 to TRBJ2-2; a possible D gene is TRBD2 (5 bases). The V end lost 0 bases, the J end lost 3 bases, and 9 bases lay between the germline ends. CDR1 and CDR2 (germline): SGHDT, YYEEEE. The CDR3 loop spans 15 amino acids. CDR3 protein: CASSLAGVYTGELFF. The DNA of the CDR3 is TGTGCCAGCAGCTTGGCCGGGGTATACACCGGGGAGCTGTTTTTT.

The rearrangement uses TRBV7-8 and TRBJ2-5; 9 bases are a match to TRBD2. With 0 bases clipped from V and 5 bases from J, the junction kept 13 bases outside the gene matches. Germline-derived CDR1 and CDR2 are SGHVS and FQNEAQ. The length of the CDR3 is 18 residues. In DNA form, the CDR3 reads TGTGCCAGCAGCTTAGCGATAACTGTTCTAGCGGGACGGGAGACCCAGTACTTC. Protein sequence: CASSLAITVLAGRETQYF.